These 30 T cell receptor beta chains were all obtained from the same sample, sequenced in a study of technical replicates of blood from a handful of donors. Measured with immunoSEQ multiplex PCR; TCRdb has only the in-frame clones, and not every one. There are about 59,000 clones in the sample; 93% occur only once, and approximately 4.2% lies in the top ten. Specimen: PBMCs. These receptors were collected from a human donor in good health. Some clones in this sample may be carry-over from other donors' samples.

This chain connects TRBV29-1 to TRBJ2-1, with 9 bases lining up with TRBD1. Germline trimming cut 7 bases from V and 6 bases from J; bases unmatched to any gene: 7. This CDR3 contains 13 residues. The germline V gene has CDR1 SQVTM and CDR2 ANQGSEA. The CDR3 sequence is CSADNRGLNEQFF. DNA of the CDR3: TGCAGCGCTGACAACAGGGGGCTCAATGAGCAGTTCTTC.

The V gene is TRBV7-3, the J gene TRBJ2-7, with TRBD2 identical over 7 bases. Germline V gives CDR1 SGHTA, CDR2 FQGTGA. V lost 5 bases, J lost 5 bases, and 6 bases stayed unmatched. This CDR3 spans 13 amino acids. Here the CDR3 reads CASSLQGGDEQYF. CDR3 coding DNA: TGTGCCAGCAGCCTGCAGGGAGGGGACGAGCAGTACTTC.

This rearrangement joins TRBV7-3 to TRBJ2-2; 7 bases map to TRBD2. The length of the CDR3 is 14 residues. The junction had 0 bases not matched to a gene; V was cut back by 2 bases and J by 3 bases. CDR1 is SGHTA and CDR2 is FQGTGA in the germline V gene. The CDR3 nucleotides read TGTGCCAGCAGCTTAGGACTAGACACCGGGGAGCTGTTTTTT. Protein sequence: CASSLGLDTGELFF.

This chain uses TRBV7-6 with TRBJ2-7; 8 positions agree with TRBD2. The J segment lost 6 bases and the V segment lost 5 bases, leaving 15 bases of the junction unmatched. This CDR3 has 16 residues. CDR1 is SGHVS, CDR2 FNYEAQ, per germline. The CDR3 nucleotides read TGTGCCAGCAGCCCCAACTCCGGGGGGGGGCCACTCGAGCAGTACTTC. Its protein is CASSPNSGGGPLEQYF. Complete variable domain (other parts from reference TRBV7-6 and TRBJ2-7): GAGVSQSPRYKVTKRGQDVALRCDPISGHVSLYWYRQALGQGPEFLTYFNYEAQQDKSGLPNDRFSAERPEGSISTLTIQRTEQRDSAMYRCASSPNSGGGPLEQYFGPGTRLTVT.

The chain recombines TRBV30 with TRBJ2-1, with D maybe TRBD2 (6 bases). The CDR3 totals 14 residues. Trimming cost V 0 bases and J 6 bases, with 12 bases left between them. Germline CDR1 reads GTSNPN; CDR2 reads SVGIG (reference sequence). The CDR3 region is CAWSVGLASNEQFF. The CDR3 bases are TGTGCCTGGAGTGTAGGGCTAGCGAGCAATGAGCAGTTCTTC.

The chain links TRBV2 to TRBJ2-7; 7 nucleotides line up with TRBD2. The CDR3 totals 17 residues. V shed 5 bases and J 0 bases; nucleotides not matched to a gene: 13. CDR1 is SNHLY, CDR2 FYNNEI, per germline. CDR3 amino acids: CASSTPFGGMSSYEQYF. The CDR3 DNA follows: TGTGCCAGCAGTACTCCTTTCGGGGGGATGAGCTCCTACGAGCAGTACTTC.

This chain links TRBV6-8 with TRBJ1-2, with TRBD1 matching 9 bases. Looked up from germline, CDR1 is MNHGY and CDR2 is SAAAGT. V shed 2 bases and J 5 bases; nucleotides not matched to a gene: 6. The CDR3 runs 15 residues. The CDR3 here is CASSYRTGVTYGYTF. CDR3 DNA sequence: TGTGCCAGCAGTTACAGGACAGGGGTTACGTATGGCTACACCTTC.

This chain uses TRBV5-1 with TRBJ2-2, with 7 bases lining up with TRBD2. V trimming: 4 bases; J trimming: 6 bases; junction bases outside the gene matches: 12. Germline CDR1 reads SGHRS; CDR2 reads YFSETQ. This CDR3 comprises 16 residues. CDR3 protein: CASSLRDGGRSGELFF. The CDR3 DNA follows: TGCGCCAGCAGCCTGCGAGACGGCGGGAGATCCGGGGAGCTGTTTTTT.

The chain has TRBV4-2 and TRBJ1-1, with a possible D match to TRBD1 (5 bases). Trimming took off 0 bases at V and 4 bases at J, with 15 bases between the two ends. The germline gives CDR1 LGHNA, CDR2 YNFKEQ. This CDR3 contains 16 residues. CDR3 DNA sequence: TGTGCCAGCAGCCAAGATCAGGGCTTTAGTATCACTGAAGCTTTCTTT. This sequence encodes CASSQDQGFSITEAFF.

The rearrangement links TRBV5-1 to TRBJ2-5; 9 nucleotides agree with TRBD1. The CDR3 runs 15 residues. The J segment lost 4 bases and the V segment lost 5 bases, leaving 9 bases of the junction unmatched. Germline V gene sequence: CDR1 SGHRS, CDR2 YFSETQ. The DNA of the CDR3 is TGCGCCAGCAGACTGACAGGGGGAGGAGGAGAGACCCAGTACTTC. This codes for CASRLTGGGGETQYF.

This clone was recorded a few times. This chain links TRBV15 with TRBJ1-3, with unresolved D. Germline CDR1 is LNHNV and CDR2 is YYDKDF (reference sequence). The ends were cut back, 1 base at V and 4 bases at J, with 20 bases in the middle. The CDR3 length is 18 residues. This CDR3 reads CATSRGISLRRMGNTIYF. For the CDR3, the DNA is TGTGCCACCAGCAGAGGAATCTCACTACGGAGAATGGGAAACACCATATATTTT.

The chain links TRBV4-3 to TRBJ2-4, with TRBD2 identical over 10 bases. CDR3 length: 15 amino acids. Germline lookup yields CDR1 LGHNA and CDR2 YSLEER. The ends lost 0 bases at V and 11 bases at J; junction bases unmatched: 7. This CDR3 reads CASSQDRAGGVLQYF. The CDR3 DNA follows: TGCGCCAGCAGCCAAGATCGAGCGGGGGGGGTTCTTCAGTACTTC.

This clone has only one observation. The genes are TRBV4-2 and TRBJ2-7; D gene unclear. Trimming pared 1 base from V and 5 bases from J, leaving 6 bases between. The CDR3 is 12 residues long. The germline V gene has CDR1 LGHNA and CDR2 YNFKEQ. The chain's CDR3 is CASSQGTDEQYF. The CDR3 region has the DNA TGTGCCAGCAGCCAAGGCACGGACGAGCAGTACTTC.

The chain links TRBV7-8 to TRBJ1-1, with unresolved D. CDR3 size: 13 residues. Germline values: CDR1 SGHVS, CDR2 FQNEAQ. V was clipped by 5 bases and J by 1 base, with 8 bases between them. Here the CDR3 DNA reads TGTGCCAGCAGCCCAACAACGAACACTGAAGCTTTCTTT. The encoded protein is CASSPTTNTEAFF.

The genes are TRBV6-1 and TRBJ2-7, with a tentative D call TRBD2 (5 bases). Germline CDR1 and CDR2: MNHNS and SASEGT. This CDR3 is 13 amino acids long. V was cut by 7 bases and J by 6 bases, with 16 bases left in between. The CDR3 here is CASKLAGGGEQYF. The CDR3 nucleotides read TGTGCCAGCAAGTTAGCAGGTGGAGGCGAGCAGTACTTC.

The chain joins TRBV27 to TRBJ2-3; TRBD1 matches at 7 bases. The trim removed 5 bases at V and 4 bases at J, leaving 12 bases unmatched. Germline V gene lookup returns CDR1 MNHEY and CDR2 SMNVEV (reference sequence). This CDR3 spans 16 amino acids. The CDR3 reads CASSTLTGNLPDTQYF. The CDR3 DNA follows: TGTGCCAGCAGTACACTGACAGGGAATTTACCAGATACGCAGTATTTT.

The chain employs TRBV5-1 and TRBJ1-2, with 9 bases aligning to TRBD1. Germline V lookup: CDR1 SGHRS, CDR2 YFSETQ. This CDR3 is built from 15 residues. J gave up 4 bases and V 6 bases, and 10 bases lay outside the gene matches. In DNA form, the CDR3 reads TGCGCCAGCACACAGACAGGGGGGTCCTTCTATGGCTACACCTTC. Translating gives CASTQTGGSFYGYTF.

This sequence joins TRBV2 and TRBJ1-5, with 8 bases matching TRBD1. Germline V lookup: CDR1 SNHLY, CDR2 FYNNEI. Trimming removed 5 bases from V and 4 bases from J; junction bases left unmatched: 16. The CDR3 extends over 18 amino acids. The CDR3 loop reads CASSSGQDRLTPNQPQHF. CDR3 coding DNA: TGTGCCAGCAGTTCGGGACAGGATCGTCTCACACCAAATCAGCCCCAGCATTTT. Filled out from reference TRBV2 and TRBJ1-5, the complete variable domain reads EPEVTQTPSHQVTQMGQEVILRCVPISNHLYFYWYRQILGQKVEFLVSFYNNEISEKSEIFDDQFSVERPDGSNFTLKIRSTKLEDSAMYFCASSSGQDRLTPNQPQHFGDGTRLSIL.

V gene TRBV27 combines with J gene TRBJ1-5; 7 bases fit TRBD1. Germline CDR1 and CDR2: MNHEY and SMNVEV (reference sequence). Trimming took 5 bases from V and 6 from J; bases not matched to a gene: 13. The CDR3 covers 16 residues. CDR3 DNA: TGTGCCAGCAGTCCGACCTGGGCAGGGGGAAGTCAGCCCCAGCATTTT. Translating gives CASSPTWAGGSQPQHF.

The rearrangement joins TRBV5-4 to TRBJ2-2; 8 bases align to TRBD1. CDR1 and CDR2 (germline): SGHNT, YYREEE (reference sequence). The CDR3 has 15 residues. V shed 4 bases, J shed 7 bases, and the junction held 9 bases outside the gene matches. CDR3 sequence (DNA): TGTGCCAGCAGCGCGGACCAGGGGGCGATCGGGGAGCTGTTTTTT. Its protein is CASSADQGAIGELFF. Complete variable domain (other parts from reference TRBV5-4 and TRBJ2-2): ETGVTQSPTHLIKTRGQQVTLRCSSQSGHNTVSWYQQALGQGPQFIFQYYREEENGRGNFPPRFSGLQFPNYSSELNVNALELDDSALYLCASSADQGAIGELFFGEGSRLTVL.

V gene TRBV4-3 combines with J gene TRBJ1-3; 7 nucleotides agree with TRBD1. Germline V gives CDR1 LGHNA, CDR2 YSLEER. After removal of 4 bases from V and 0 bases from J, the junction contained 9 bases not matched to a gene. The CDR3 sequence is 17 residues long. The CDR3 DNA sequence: TGCGCCAGCAGCCCCCGGGGACAGCAGAACTCTGGAAACACCATATATTTT. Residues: CASSPRGQQNSGNTIYF.

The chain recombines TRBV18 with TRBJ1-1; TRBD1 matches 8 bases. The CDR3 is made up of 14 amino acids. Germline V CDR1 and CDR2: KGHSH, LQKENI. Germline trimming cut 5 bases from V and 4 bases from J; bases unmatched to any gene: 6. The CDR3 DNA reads TGTGCCAGCTCAGCAGGGGGCGCAGGCACTGAAGCTTTCTTT. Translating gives CASSAGGAGTEAFF.

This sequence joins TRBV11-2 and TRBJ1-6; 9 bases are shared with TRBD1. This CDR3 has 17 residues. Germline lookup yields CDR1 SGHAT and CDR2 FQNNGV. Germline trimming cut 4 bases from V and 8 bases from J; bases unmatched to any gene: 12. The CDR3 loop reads CASSSLPPGQGHSPLHF. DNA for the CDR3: TGTGCCAGCAGCTCACTACCGCCGGGACAGGGACATTCACCCCTCCACTTT.

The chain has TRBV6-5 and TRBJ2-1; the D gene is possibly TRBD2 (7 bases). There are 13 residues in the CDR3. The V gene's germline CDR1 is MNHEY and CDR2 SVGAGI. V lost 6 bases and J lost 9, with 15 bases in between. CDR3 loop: CASSRGAGSEQFF. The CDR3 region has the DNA TGTGCCAGCAGCCGGGGGGCGGGCAGTGAGCAGTTCTTC.

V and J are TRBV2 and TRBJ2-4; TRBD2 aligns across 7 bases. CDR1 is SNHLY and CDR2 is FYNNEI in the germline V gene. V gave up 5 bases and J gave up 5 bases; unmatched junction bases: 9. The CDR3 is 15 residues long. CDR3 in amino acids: CASSPLGGAQNIQYF. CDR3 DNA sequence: TGTGCCAGCAGTCCCCTGGGAGGGGCCCAAAACATTCAGTACTTC.

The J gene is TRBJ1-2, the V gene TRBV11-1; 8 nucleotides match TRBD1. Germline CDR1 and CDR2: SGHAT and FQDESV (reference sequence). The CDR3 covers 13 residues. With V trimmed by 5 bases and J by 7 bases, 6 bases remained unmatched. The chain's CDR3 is CASSLRTGFGYTF. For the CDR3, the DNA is TGTGCCAGCAGCCTACGGACAGGGTTTGGCTACACCTTC.

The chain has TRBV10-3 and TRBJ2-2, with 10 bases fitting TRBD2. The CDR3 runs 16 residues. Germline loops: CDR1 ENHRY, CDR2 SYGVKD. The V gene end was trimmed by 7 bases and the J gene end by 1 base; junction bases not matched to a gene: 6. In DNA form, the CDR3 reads TGTGCCATCACAGATAGCGGGGGGCTGAACACCGGGGAGCTGTTTTTT. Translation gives CAITDSGGLNTGELFF.

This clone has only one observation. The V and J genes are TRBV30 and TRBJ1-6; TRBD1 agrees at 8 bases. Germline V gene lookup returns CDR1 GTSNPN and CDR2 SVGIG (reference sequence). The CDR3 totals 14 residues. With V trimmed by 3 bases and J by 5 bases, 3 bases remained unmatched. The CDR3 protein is CAWSGTGHNSPLHF. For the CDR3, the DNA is TGTGCCTGGAGCGGGACAGGACATAATTCACCCCTCCACTTT.

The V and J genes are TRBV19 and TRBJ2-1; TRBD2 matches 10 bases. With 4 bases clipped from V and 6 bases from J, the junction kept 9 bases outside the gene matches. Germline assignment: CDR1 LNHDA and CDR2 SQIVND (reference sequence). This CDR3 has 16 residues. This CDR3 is CASSNPPVAGGNEQFF. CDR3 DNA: TGTGCCAGTAGTAACCCGCCGGTAGCGGGAGGCAATGAGCAGTTCTTC.

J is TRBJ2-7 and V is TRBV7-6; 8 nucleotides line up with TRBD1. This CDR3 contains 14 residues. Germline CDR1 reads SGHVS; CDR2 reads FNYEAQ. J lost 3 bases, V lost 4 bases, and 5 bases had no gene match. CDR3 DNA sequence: TGTGCCAGCAGCTCAGGACAGGGTGGCTACGAGCAGTACTTC. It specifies CASSSGQGGYEQYF.